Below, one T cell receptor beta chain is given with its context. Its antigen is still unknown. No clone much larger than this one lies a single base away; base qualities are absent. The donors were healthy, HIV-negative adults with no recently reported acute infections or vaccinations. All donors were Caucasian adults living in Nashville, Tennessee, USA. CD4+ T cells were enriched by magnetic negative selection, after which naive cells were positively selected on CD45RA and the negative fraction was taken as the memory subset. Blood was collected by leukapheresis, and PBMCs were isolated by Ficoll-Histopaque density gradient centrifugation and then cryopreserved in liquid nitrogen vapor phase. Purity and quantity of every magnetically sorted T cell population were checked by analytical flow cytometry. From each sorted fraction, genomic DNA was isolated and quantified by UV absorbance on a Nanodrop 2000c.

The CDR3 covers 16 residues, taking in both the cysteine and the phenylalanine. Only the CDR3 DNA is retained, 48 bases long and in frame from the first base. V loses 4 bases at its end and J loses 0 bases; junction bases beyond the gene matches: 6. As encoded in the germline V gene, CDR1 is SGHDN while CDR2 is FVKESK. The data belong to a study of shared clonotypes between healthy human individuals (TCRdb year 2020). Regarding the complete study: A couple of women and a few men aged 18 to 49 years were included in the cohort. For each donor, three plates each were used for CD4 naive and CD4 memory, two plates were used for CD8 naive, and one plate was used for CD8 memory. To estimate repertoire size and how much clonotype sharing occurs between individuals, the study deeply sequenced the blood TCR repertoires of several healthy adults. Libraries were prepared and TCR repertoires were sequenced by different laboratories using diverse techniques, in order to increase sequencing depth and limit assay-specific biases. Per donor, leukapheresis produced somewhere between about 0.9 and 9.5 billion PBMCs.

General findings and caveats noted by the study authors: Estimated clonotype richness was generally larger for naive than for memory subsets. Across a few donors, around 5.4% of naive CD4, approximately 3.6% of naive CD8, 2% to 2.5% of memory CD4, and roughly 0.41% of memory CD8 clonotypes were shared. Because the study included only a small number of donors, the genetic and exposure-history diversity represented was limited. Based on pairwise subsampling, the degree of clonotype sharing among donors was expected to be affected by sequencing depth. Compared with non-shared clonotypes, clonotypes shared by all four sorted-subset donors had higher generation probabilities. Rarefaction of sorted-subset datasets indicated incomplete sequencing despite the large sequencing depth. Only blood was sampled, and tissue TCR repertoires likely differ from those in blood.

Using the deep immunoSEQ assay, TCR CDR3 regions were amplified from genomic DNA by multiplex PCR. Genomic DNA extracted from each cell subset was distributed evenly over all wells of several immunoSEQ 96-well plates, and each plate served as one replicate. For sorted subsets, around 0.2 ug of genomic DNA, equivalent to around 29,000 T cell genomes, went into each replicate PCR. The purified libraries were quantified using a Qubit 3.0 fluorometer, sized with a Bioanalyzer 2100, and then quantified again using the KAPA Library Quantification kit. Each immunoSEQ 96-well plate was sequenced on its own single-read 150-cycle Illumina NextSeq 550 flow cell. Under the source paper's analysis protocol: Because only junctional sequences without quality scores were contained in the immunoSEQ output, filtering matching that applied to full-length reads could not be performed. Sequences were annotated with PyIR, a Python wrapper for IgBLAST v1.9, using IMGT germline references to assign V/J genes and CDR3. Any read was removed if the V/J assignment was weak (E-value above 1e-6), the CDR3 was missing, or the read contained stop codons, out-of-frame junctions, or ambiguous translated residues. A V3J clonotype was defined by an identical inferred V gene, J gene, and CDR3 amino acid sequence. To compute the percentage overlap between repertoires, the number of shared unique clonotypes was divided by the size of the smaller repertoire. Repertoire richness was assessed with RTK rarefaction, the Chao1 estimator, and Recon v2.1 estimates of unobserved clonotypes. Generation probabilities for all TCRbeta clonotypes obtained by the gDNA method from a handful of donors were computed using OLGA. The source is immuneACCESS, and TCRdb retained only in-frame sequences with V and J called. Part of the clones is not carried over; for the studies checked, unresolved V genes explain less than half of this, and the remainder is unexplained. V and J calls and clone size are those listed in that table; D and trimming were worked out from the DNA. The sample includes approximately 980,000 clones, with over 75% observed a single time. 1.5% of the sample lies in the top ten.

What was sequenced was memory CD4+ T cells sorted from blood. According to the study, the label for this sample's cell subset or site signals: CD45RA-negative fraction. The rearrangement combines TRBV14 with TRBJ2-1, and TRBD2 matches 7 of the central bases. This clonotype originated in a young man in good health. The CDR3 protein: CASSREGQGSYNEQFF. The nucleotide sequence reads TGTGCCAGCAGCCGGGAGGGGCAGGGCTCCTACAATGAGCAGTTCTTC.